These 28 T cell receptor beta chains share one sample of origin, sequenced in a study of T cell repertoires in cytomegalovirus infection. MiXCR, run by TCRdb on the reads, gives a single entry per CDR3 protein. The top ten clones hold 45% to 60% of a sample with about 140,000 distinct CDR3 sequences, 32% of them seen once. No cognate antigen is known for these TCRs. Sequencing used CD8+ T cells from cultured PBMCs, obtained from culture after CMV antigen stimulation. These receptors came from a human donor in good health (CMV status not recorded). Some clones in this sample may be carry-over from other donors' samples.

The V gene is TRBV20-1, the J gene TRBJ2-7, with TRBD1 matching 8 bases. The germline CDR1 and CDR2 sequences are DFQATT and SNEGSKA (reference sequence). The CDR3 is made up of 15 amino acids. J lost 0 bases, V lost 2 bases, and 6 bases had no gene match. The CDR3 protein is CSARPRTGSSYEQYF. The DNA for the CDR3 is TGCAGTGCTAGACCTCGGACAGGGAGCTCCTACGAGCAGTACTTC.

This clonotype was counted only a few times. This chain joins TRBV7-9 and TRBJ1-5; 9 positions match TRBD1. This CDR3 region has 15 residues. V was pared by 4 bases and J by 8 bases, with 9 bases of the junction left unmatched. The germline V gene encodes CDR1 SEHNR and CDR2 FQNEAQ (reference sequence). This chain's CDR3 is CASSWGTGSDEPQHF. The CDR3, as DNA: TGTGCCAGCAGCTGGGGGACAGGGAGTGACGAGCCCCAGCATTTT.

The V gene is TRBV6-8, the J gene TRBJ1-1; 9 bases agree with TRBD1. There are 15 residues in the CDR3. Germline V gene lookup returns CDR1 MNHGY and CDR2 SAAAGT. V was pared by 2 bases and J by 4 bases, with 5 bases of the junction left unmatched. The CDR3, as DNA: TGTGCCAGCAGTTACACAGGGGGCACGGTCACTGAAGCTTTCTTT. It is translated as CASSYTGGTVTEAFF.

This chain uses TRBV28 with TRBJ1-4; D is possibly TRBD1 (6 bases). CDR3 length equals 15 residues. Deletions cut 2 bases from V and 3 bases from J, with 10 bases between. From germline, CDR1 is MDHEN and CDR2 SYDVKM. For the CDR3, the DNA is TGTGCCAGCAGTTTAACGACAGGTCCTAATGAAAAACTGTTTTTT. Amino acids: CASSLTTGPNEKLFF.

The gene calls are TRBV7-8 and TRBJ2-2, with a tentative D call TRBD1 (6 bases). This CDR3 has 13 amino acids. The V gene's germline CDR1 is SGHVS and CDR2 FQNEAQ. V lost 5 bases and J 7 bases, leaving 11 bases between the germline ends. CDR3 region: CASSLRTVGELFF. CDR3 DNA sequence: TGTGCCAGCAGCCTTAGGACAGTCGGGGAGCTGTTTTTT. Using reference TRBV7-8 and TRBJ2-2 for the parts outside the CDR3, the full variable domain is GAGVSQSPRYKVAKRGQDVALRCDPISGHVSLFWYQQALGQGPEFLTYFQNEAQLDKSGLPSDRFFAERPEGSVSTLKIQRTQQEDSAVYLCASSLRTVGELFFGEGSRLTVL.

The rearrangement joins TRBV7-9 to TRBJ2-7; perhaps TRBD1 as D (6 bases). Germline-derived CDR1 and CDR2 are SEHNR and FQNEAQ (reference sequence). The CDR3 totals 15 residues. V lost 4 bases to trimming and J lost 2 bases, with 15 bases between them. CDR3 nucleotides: TGTGCCAGCAGCTCTCGGCAGGGGCACACCTACGAGCAGTACTTC. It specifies CASSSRQGHTYEQYF.

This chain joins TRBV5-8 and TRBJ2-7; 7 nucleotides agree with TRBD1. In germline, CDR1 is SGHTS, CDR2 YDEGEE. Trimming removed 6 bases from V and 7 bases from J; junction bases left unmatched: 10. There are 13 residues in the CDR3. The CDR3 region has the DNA TGTGCCAGCATCATCCCGCCAGGGGGAGAGCAGTACTTC. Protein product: CASIIPPGGEQYF.

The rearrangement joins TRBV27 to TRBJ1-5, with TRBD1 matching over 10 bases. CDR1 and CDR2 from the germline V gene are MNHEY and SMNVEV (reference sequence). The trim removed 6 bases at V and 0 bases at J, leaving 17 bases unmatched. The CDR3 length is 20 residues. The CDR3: CASSPQGLGQGYYSNQPQHF. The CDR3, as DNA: TGTGCCAGCAGCCCTCAGGGGTTGGGACAGGGGTATTATAGCAATCAGCCCCAGCATTTT.

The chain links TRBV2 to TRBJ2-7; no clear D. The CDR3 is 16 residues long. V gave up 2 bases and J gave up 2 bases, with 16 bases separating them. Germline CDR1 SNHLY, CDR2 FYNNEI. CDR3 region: CASSELNEPPTYEQYF. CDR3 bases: TGTGCCAGCAGTGAACTGAATGAGCCACCGACCTACGAGCAGTACTTC.

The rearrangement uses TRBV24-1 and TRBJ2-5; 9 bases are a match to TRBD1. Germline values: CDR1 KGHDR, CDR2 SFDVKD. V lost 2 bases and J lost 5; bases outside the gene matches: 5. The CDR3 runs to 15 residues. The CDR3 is CATSDSQGAKETQYF. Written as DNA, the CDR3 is TGTGCCACCAGTGATTCACAGGGGGCTAAGGAGACCCAGTACTTC.

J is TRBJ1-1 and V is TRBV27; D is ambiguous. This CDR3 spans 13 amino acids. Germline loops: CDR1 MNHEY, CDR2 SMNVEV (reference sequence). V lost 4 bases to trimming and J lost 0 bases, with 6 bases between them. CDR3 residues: CASSSSLNTEAFF. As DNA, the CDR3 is TGTGCCAGCAGTTCGAGCTTGAACACTGAAGCTTTCTTT.

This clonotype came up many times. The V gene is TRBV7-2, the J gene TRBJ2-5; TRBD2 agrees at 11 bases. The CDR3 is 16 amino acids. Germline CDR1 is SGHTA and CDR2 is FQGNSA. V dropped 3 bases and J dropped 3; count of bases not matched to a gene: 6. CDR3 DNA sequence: TGTGCCAGCAGCTTTACTAGCGGGGGCGTCGAAGAGACCCAGTACTTC. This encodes CASSFTSGGVEETQYF.

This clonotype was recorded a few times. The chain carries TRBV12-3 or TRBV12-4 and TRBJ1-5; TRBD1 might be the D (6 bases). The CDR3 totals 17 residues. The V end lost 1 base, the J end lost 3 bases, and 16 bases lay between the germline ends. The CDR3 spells CASSLVVGQPNNQPQHF. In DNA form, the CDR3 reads TGTGCCAGCAGTTTAGTAGTTGGACAGCCCAACAATCAGCCCCAGCATTTT.

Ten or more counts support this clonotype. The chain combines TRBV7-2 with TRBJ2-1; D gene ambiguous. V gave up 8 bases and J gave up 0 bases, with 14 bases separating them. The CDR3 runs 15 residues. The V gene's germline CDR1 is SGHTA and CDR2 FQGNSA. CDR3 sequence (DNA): TGTGCCAGCGGTATTTTGGAAATCTCCTACAATGAGCAGTTCTTC. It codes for CASGILEISYNEQFF.

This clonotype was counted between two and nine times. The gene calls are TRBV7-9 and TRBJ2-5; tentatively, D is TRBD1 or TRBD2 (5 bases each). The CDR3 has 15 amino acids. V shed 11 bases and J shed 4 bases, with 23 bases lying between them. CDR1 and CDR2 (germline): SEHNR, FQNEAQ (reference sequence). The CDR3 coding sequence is TGTGCCTTGGACGGGACCCGCATATTCCCAGAGACCCAGTACTTC. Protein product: CALDGTRIFPETQYF.

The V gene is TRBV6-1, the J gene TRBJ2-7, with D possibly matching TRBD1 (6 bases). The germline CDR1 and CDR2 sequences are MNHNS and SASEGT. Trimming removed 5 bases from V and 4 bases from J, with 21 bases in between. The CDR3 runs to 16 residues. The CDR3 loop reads CASSSLPGQYLYEQYF. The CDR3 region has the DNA TGTGCCAGCAGTTCACTTCCAGGACAGTATCTGTACGAGCAGTACTTC.

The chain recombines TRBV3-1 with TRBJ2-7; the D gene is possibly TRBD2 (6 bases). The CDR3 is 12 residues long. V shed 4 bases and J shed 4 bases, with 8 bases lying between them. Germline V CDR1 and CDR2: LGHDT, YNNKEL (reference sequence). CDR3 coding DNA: TGTGCCAGCAGCCCGGGGGATTACGAGCAGTACTTC. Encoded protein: CASSPGDYEQYF.

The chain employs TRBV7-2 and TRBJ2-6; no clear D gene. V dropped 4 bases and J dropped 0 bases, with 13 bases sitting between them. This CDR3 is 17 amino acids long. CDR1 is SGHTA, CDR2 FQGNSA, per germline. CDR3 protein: CASSSHDGDSGANVLTF. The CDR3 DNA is TGTGCCAGCAGCTCGCATGATGGGGACTCTGGGGCCAACGTCCTGACTTTC.

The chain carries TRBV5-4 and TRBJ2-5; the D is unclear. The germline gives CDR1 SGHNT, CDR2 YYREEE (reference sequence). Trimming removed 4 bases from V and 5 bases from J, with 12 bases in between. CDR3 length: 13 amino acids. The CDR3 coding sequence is TGTGCCAGCAGCACCACCTATGGGGAGACCCAGTACTTC. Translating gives CASSTTYGETQYF.

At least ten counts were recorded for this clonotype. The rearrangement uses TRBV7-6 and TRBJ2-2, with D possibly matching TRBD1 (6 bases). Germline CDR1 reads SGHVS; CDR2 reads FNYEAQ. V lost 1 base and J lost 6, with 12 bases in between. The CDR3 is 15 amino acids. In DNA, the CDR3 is TGTGCCAGCAGCTTAGTTAACAGGGTTTCCGGGGAGCTGTTTTTT. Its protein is CASSLVNRVSGELFF.

CDR3 region: CASSVGSGQGSDTQYF. The CDR3 bases are TGTGCCAGCAGCGTAGGATCGGGACAGGGGTCAGATACGCAGTATTTT. The chain joins TRBV9 to TRBJ2-3; TRBD1 agrees at 10 bases. Germline loops: CDR1 SGDLS, CDR2 YYNGEE. Germline trimming cut 0 bases from V and 4 bases from J; bases unmatched to any gene: 5. CDR3 length: 16 residues.

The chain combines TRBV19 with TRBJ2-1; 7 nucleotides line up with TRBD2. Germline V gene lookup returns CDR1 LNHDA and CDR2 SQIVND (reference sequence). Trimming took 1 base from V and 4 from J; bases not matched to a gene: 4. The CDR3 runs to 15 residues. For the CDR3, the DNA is TGTGCCAGTAGTATAGCTAGCGGAGAATACAATGAGCAGTTCTTC. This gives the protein CASSIASGEYNEQFF.

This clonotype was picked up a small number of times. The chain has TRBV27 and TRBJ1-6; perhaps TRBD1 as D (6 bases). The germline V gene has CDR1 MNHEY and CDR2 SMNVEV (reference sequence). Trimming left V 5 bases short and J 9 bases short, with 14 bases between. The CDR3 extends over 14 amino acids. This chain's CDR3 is CASSPPGAVSPLHF. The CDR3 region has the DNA TGTGCCAGCAGTCCCCCAGGGGCGGTTTCACCCCTCCACTTT.

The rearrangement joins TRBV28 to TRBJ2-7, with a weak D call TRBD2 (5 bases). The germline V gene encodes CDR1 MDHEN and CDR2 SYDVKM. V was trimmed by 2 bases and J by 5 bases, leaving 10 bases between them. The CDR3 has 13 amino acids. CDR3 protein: CASSLLRRDEQYF. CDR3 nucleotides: TGTGCCAGCAGTTTACTCCGGCGGGACGAGCAGTACTTC. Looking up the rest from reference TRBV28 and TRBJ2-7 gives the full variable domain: DVKVTQSSRYLVKRTGEKVFLECVQDMDHENMFWYRQDPGLGLRLIYFSYDVKMKEKGDIPEGYSVSREKKERFSLILESASTNQTSMYLCASSLLRRDEQYFGPGTRLTVT.

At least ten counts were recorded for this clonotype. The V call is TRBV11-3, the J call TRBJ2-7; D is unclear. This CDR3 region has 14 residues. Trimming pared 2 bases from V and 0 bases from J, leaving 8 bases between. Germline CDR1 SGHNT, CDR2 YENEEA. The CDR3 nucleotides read TGTGCCAGCAGCTTAAAGTTAAGCTCCTACGAGCAGTACTTC. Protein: CASSLKLSSYEQYF.

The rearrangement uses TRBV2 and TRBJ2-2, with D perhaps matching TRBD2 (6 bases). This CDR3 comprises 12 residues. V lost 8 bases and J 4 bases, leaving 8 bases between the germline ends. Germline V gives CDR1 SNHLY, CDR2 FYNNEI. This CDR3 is CASGGSTGELFF. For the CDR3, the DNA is TGTGCCAGCGGGGGGAGCACCGGGGAGCTGTTTTTT. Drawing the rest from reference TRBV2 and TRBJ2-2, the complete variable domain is EPEVTQTPSHQVTQMGQEVILRCVPISNHLYFYWYRQILGQKVEFLVSFYNNEISEKSEIFDDQFSVERPDGSNFTLKIRSTKLEDSAMYFCASGGSTGELFFGEGSRLTVL.

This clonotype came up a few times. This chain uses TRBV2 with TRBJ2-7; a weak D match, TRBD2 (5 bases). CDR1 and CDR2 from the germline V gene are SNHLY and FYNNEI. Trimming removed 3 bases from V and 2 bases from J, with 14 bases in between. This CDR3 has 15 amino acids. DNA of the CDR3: TGTGCCAGCAGTGAGGTGGGAGACGGCCCCTACGAGCAGTACTTC. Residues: CASSEVGDGPYEQYF.

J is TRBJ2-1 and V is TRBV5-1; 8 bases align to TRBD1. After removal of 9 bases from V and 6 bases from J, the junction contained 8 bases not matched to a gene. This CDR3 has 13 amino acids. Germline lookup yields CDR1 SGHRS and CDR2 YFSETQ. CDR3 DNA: TGCGCCAACAGTCGAGGACAGGGCAATGAGCAGTTCTTC. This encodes CANSRGQGNEQFF.